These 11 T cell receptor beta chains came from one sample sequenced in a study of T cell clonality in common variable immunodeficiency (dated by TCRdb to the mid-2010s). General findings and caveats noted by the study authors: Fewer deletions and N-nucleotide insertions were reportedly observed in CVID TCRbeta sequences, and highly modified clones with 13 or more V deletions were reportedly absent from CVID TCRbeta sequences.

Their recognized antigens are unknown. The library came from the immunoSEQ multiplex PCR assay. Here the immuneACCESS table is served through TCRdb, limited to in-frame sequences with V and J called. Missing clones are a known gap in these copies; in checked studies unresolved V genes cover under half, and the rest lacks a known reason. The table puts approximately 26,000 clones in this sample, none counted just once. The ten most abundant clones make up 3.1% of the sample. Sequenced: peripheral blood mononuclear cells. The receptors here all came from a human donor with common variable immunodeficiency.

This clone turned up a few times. The sequenced CDR3 bases are TGTGCCAGCTCACCACTGAGGGACACCGGGGAG. The encoded protein is CASSPLRDTGE. The CDR3 reads in full as CASSPLRDTGELFF. The chain employs TRBV18 and TRBJ2-2, with D possibly TRBD2 on 5 matching bases. The read finishes 3 residues shy of the CDR3 end, and the germline J gene is used to complete it. The CDR3 length is 14 residues. Per the germline V gene, CDR1 is KGHSH and CDR2 is LQKENI. V was clipped by 1 base and J by 3 bases, with 6 bases between them.

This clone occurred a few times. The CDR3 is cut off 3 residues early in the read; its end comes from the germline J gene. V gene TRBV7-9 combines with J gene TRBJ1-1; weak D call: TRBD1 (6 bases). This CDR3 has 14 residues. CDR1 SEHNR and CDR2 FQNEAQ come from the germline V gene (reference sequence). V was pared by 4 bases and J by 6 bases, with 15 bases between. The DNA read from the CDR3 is TGTGCCAGCAGCTGGGGAGGGGGGGCGGCTGAA. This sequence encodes CASSWGGGAAE. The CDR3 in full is CASSWGGGAAEAFF.

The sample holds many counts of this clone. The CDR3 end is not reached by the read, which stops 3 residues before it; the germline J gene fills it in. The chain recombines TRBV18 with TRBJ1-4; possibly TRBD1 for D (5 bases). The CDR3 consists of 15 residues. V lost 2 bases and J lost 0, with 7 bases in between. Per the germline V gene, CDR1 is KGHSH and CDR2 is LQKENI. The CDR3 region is CASSPLQATNEKLFF. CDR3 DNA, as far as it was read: TGTGCCAGCTCACCATTACAGGCAACTAATGAAAAA.

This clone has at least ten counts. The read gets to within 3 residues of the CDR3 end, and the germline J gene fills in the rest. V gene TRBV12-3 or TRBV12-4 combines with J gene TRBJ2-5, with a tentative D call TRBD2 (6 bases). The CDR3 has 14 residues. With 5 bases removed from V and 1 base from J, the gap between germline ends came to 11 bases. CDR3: CASSPGLTQETQYF. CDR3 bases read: TGTGCCAGCAGTCCGGGACTCACCCAAGAGACC.

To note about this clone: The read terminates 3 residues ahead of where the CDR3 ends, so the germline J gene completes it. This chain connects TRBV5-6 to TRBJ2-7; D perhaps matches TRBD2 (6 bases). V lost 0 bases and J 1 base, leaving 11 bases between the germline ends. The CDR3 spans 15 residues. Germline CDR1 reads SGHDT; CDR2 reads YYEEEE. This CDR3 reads CASSLARGVSYEQYF. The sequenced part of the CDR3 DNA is TGTGCCAGCAGCTTGGCGCGGGGAGTATCCTACGAG.

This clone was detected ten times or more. CDR3 DNA, as far as it was read: TGTGCCAGCAGCAAGAGTCTAGCGGGGGGCCAAGAGACC. Translating gives CASSKSLAGGQET. The full CDR3 protein reads CASSKSLAGGQETQYF. The V gene is TRBV7-6, the J gene TRBJ2-5; TRBD2 matches 11 bases. The read stops 3 residues short of the end of the CDR3; the missing end is completed from the germline J gene. The CDR3 loop spans 16 amino acids. After removal of 5 bases from V and 1 base from J, the junction contained 6 bases not matched to a gene. CDR1 and CDR2 from the germline V gene are SGHVS and FNYEAQ.

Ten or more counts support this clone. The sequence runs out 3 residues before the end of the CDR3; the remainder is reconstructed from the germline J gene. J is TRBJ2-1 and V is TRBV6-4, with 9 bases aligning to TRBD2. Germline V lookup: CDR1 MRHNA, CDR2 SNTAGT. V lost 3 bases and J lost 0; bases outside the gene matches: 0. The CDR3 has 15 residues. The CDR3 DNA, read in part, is TGTGCCAGCAGTGAGCGGGGGGGCTCCTACAATGAG. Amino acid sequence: CASSERGGSYNE. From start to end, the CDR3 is CASSERGGSYNEQFF.

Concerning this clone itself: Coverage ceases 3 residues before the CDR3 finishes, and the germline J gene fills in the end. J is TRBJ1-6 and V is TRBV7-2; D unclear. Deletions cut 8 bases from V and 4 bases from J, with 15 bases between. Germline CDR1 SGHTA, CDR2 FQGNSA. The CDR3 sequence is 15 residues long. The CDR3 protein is CASQSYSPYNSPLHF. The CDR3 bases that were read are TGTGCCAGCCAATCATACAGTCCTTATAATTCACCC.

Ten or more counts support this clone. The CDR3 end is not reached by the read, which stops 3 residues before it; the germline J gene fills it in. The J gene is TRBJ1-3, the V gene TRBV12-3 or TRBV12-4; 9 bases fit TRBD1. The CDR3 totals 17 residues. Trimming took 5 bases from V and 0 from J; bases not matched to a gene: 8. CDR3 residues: CASSRGTGMGSGNTIYF. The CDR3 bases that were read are TGTGCCAGCAGTCGAGGGACAGGGATGGGCTCTGGAAACACC.

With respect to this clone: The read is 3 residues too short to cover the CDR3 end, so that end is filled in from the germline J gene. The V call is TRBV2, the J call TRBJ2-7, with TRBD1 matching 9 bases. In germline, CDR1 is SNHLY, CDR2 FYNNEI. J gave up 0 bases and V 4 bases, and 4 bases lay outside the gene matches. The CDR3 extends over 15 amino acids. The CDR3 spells CASSVGQGISYEQYF. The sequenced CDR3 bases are TGTGCCAGCAGTGTCGGACAGGGGATCTCCTACGAG.

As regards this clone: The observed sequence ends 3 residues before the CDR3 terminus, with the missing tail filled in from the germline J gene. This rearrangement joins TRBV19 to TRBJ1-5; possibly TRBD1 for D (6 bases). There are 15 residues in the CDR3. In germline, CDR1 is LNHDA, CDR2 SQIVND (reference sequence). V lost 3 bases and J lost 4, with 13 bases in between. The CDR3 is CASSMEKDSNQPQHF. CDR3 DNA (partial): TGTGCCAGTAGTATGGAGAAGGACAGTAATCAGCCC.